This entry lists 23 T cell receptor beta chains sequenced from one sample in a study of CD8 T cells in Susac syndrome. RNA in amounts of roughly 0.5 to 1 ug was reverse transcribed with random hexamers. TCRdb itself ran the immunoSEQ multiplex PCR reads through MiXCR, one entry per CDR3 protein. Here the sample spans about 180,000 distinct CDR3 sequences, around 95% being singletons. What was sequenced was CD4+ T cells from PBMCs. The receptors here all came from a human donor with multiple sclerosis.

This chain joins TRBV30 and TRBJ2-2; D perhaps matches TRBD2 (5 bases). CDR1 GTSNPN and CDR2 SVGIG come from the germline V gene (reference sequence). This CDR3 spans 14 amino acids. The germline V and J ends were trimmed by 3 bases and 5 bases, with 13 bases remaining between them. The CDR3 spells CAWRGMGRTGELFF. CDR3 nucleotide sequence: TGTGCCTGGAGGGGGATGGGGAGAACCGGGGAGCTGTTTTTT.

The CDR3 loop is CASSWADSTDTQYF. CDR3 DNA: TGCGCCAGCAGCTGGGCGGACAGCACAGATACGCAGTATTTT. The chain joins TRBV5-1 to TRBJ2-3, with D hard to call. The CDR3 extends over 14 amino acids. The V gene lost 3 bases and the J gene lost 0 bases, with 8 bases spanning the gap. Germline CDR1 is SGHRS and CDR2 is YFSETQ.

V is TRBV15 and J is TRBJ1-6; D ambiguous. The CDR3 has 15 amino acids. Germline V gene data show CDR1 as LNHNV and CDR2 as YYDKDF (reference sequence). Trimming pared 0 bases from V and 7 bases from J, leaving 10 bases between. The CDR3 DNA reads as TGTGCCACCAGCAGAGATCCAGTAGAGAATTCACCCCTCCACTTT. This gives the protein CATSRDPVENSPLHF.

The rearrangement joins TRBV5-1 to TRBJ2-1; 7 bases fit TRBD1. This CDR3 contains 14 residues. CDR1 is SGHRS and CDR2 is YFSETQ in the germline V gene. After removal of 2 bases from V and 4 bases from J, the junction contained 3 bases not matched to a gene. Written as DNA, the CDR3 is TGCGCCAGCAGCTTCGGGACAGAGTACAATGAGCAGTTCTTC. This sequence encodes CASSFGTEYNEQFF.

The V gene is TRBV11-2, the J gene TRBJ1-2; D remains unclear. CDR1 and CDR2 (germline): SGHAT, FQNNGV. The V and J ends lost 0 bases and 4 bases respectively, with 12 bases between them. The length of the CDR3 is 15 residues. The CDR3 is CASSLDARSTYGYTF. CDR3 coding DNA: TGTGCCAGCAGCTTAGATGCCAGGAGCACCTATGGCTACACCTTC.

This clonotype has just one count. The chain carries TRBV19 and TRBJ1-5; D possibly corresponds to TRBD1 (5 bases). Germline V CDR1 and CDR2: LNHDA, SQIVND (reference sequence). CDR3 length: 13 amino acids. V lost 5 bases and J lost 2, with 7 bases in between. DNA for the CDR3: TGTGCCAGTAGTGCCAGGGGCAATCAGCCCCAGCATTTT. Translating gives CASSARGNQPQHF.

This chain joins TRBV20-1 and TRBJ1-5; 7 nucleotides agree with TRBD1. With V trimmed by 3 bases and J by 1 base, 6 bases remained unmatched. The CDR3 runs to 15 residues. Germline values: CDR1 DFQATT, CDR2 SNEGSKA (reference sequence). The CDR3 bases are TGCAGTGCTAGGATACAGGGGTGGAGCAATCAGCCCCAGCATTTT. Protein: CSARIQGWSNQPQHF.

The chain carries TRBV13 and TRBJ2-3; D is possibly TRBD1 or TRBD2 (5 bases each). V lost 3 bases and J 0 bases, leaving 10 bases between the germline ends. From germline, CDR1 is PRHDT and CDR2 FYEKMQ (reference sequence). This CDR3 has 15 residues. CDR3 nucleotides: TGTGCCAGCAGCTTCGGGGCGGCTAGCACAGATACGCAGTATTTT. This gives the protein CASSFGAASTDTQYF.

The CDR3 DNA is TGCAGTGCTGGACTTAGTGGTGGCTTAAGAGAGACCCAGTACTTC. It yields the protein CSAGLSGGLRETQYF. The chain carries TRBV20-1 and TRBJ2-5; D may be TRBD2 (5 bases). Germline V gene data show CDR1 as DFQATT and CDR2 as SNEGSKA (reference sequence). This CDR3 has 15 residues. Trimming removed 5 bases from V and 4 bases from J, with 20 bases in between.

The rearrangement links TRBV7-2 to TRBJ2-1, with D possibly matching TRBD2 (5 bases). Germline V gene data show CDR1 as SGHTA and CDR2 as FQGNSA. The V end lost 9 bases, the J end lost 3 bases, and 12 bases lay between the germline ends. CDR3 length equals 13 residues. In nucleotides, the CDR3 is TGTGCCAGTATAGCGCCAGTCTACAATGAGCAGTTCTTC. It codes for CASIAPVYNEQFF.

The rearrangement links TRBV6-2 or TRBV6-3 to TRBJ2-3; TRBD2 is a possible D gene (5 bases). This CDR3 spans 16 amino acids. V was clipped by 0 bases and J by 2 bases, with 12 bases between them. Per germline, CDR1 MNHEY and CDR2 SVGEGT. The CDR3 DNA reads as TGTGCCAGCAGTTACTCACGGGATCAGATCACAGATACGCAGTATTTT. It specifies CASSYSRDQITDTQYF.

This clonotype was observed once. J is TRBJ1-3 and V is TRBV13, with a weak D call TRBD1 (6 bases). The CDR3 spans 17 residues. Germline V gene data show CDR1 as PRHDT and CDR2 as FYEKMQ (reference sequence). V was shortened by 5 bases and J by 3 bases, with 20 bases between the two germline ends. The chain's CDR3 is CASSTWTARRDGNTIYF. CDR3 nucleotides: TGTGCCAGCAGCACCTGGACAGCCCGGCGAGATGGAAACACCATATATTTT.

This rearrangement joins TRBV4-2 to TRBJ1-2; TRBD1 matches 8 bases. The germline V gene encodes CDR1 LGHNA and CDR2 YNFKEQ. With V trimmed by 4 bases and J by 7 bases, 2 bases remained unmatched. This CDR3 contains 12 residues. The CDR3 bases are TGTGCCAGCAGCCCTCAGGGGGCTGGCTACACCTTC. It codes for CASSPQGAGYTF.

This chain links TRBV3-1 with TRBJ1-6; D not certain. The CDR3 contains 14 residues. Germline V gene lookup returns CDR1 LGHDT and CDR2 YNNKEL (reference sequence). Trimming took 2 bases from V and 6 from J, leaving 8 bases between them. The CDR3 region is CASSQPGGNSPLHF. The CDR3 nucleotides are TGTGCCAGCAGCCAACCAGGAGGTAATTCACCCCTCCACTTT.

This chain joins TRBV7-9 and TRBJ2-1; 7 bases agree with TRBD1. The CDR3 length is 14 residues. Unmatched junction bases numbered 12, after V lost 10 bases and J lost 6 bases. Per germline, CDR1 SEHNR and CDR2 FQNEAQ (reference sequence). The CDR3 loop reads CAKTGQGVGNEQFF. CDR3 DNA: TGTGCCAAAACGGGGCAGGGGGTCGGCAATGAGCAGTTCTTC.

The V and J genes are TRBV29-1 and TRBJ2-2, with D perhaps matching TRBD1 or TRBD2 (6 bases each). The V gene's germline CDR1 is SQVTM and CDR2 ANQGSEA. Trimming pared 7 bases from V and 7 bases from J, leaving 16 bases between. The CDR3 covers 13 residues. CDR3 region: CSADLGGSGELFF. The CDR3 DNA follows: TGCAGCGCCGACCTAGGGGGGAGCGGGGAGCTGTTTTTT.

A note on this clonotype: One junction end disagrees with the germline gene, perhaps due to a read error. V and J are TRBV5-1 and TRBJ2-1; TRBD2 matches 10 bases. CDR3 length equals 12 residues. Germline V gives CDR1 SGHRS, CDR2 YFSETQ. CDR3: CASSLIVLAGVF. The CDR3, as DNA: TGCGCCAGCAGCTTGATTGTGCTAGCGGGGGTCTTC.

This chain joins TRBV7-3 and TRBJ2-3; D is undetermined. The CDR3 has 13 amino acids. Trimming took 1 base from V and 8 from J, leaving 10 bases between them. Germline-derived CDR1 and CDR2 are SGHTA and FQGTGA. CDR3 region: CASSLKGRRTQYF. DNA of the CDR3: TGTGCCAGCAGCTTAAAAGGGCGTCGTACGCAGTATTTT.

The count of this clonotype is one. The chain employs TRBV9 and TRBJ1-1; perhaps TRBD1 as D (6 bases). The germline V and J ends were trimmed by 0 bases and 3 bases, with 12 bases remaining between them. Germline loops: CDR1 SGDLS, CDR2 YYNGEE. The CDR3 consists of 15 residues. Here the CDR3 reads CASSVEMGADTEAFF. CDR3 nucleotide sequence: TGTGCCAGCAGCGTAGAAATGGGGGCTGACACTGAAGCTTTCTTT.

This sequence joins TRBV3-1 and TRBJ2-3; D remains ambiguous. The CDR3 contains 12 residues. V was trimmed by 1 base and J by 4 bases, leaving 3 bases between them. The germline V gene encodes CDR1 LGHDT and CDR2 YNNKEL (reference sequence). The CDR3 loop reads CASSQVADTQYF. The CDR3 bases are TGTGCCAGCAGCCAAGTTGCAGATACGCAGTATTTT.

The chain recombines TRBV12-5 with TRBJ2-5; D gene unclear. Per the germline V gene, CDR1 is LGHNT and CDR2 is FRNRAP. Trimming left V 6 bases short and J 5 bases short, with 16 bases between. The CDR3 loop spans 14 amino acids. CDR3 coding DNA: TGTGCTAGTGGGCCTGGAGTATCTTTGGAGACCCAGTACTTC. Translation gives CASGPGVSLETQYF.

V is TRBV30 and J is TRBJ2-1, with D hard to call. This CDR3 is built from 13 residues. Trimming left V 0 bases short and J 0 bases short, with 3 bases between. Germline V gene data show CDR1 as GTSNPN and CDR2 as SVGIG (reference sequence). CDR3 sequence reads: CAWSVNSYNEQFF. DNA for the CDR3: TGTGCCTGGAGTGTTAACTCCTACAATGAGCAGTTCTTC.

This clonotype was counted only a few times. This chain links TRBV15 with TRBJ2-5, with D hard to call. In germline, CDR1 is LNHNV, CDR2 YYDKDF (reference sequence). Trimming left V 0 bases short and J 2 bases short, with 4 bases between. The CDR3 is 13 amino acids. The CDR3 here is CATSRDSQETQYF. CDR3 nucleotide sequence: TGTGCCACCAGCAGAGACAGTCAAGAGACCCAGTACTTC.